This T cell receptor (beta chain) came from a study of vaccination and CD4 T cells after COVID-19. As for the study in general: The stimulus for the cells was overlapping spike peptides derived from SARS-CoV-2, HCoV-NL63, HCoV-OC43 and HCoV-229E. A CEFX pool, an HIV-1 Nef pool, or else no peptide went into the control cultures.

Sequencing of DNA taken from cultured CD4+ T cells relied on the Oncomine TCR Beta short-read assay. Genomic DNA extraction was carried out from cultured CD4+ T cells. Using its own MiXCR run on the PCR reads, TCRdb lists one record per CDR3 protein. This sample yields under 15,000 distinct CDR3 sequences, of which around 50% are seen a single time; roughly a fifth belongs to the top ten. Germline CDR1 and CDR2: SEHNR and FQNEAQ (reference sequence). With 5 bases removed from V and 4 bases from J, the gap between germline ends came to 17 bases. This CDR3 spans 15 amino acids. The sample holds a few counts of this clonotype. What it binds is unknown. Treatment of the sample: roughly 11-day PBMC culture with coronavirus spike peptide pools or control peptides (ViraFEST assay).

The J gene is TRBJ2-5, the V gene TRBV7-9, with D possibly TRBD2 on 6 matching bases. Sequenced sample: CD4+ T cells from blood, cultured in vitro. The receptor was isolated from a human donor who had recovered from COVID-19. CDR3 DNA sequence: TGTGCCAGCAGCCCATCGGGGGTGGGAGGAGAGACCCAGTACTTC. This encodes CASSPSGVGGETQYF.